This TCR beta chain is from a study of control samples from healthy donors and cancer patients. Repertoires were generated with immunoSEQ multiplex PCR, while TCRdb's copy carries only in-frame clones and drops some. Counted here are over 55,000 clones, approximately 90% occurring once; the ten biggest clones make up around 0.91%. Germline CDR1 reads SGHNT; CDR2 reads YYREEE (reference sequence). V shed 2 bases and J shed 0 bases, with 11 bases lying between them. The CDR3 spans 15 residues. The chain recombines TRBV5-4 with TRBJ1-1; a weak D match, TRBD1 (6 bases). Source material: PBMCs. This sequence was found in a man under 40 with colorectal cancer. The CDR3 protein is CASSFGGTMNTEAFF. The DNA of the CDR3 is TGTGCCAGCAGCTTCGGCGGGACAATGAACACTGAAGCTTTCTTT.